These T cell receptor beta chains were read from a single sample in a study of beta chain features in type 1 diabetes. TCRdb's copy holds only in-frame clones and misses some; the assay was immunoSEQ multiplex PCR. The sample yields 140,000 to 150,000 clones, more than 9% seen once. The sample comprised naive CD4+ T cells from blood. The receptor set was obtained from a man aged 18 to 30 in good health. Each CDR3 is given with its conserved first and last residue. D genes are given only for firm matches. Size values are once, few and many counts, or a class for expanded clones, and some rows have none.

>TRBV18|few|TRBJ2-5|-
TGTGCCAGCTCACCAGGGGGCCAGGAAGAGACCCAGTACTTC
CASSPGGQEETQYF
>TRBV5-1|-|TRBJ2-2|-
TGCGCCAGCAGCTTGGACCTCTCACAGGGAGGGACCGGGGAGCTGTTTTTT
CASSLDLSQGGTGELFF
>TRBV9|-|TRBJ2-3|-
TGTGCCAGCAGCGTAGTAGGCGGGGCGCAGTATTTT
CASSVVGGAQYF
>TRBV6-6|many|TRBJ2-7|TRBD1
TGTGCCAGCAGAGACAGGGACCACGAGCAGTACTTC
CASRDRDHEQYF
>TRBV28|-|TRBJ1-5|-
TGTGCCAGCAGGGGAGCGGGGCCGGGCAATCAGCCCCAGCATTTT
CASRGAGPGNQPQHF
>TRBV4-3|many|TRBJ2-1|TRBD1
TGCGCCAGCAGCCAAGATTGGGGACAGCGTGTCGATGAGCAGTTCTTC
CASSQDWGQRVDEQFF
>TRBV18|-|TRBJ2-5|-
TGTGCCAGCTCGGTGTCTCAGGGCTGGAGGACCCAGTACTTC
CASSVSQGWRTQYF
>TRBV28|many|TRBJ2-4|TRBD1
TGTGCCAGCAGTCCGGACAGGCACATTCAGTACTTC
CASSPDRHIQYF
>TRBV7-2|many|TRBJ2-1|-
TGTGCCAGCAGCACCCGGACCCATCAGGGGGAGCAGTTCTTC
CASSTRTHQGEQFF
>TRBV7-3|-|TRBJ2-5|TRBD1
TGTGCCAGCAGCTTCGGACAGGCCGAACAAGAGACCCAGTACTTC
CASSFGQAEQETQYF
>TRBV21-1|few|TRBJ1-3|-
TGTGCCAGCAGCAAATTCCCACCAAACCCCGGAGTCTCTGGAAACACCATATATTTT
CASSKFPPNPGVSGNTIYF
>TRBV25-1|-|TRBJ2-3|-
TGTGCCAGCAGTGGCGGGACCGCCCCAGGTACGCAGTATTTT
CASSGGTAPGTQYF
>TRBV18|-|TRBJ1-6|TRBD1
TGTGCCAGCTCACCGGACAGGGCGAATTCACCCCTCCACTTT
CASSPDRANSPLHF
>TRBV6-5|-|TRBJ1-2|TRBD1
TGTGCCAGCAGTTACAAGAACAGGGGAGGCTACACCTTC
CASSYKNRGGYTF
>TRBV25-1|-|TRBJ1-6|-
TGTGCCAGCAGTGTTTCAGGACTTGCCCTCCACTTT
CASSVSGLALHF
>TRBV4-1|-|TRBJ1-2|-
TGCGCCAGCAGCCAAGGCGACAGGAACTATGGCTACACCTTC
CASSQGDRNYGYTF
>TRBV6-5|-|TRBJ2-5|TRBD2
TGTGCCAGCAGGTCGGGGGGGGCGGAGACCCAGTACTTC
CASRSGGAETQYF
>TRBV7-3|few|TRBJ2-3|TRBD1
TGTGCCAGCAGCTTCGGGCGGACAGGGGATATTACAGATACGCAGTATTTT
CASSFGRTGDITDTQYF
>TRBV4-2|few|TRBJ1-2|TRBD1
TGTGCCAGCAGCCATGCAGACAGGGCGCGCGGCTACACCTTC
CASSHADRARGYTF
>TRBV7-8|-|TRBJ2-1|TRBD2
TGTGCCAGCAGCTTAGCTAGCGGGGGTAATTTCAATGAGCAGTTCTTC
CASSLASGGNFNEQFF
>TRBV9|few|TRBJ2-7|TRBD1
TGTGCCAGCAGCGCAGGGACAGGGAAGCTATACGAGCAGTACTTC
CASSAGTGKLYEQYF
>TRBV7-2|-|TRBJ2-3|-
TGTGCCAGCAGCTTCCAAAAGCCCACAGATACGCAGTATTTT
CASSFQKPTDTQYF
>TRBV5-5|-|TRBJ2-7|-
TGTGCCAGCAGCTTCGGACTATTCGAGCAGTACTTC
CASSFGLFEQYF
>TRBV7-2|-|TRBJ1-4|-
TGTGCCAGCAGCTCGCAGAAAGCAACTAATGAAAAACTGTTTTTT
CASSSQKATNEKLFF
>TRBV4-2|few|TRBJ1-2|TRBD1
TGTGCCAGCAGCCAAGAGACAGGGGATGGCTACACCTTC
CASSQETGDGYTF
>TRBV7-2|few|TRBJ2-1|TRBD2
TGTGCCAGCAGCTTAACAGCTAGCGGGGGGGCCGGGGGTGAGCAGTTCTTC
CASSLTASGGAGGEQFF
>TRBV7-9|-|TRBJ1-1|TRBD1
TGTGCCAGCAGGGTCGCGGGACAGGGAAACACTGAAGCTTTCTTT
CASRVAGQGNTEAFF
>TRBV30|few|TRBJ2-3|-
TGTGCCTGGAGTGTGGTGAGAGATACGCAGTATTTT
CAWSVVRDTQYF
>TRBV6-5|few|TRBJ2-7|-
TGTGCCAGCAGTTACTCGGGGAGAGGGCTCTACTACGAGCAGTACTTC
CASSYSGRGLYYEQYF
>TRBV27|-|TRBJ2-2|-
TGTGCCAGCAGTTTTGTGCCGGACAAACTCACCGGGGAGCTGTTTTTT
CASSFVPDKLTGELFF
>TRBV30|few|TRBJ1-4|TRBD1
TGTGCCTGGAGGTCCCAGGGGGGAACTAATGAAAAACTGTTTTTT
CAWRSQGGTNEKLFF
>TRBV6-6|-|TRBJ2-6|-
TGTGCCAGCAATGACCAGACAGCTGGGGCCAACGTCCTGACTTTC
CASNDQTAGANVLTF
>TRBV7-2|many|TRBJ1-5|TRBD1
TGTGCCAGCAGCCCCCAGGGACAGAACCAGCCCCAGCATTTT
CASSPQGQNQPQHF
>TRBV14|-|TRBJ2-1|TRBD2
TGTGCCAGCAGCCAAATAGGCGGGGGGCGCCCCTGGGATGAGCAGTTCTTC
CASSQIGGGRPWDEQFF
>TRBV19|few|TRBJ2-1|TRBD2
TGTGCCAGTAGTACAATCAGCGGGGGAGGTTGGAATGAGCAGTTCTTC
CASSTISGGGWNEQFF
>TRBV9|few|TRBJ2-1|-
TGTGCCAGCAGCTCTAGAGGGGGCGGGGGGCCCTACAATGAGCAGTTCTTC
CASSSRGGGGPYNEQFF
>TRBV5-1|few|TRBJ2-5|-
TGCGCCAGCGCCCCCCGGACAGAACAAGAGACCCAGTACTTC
CASAPRTEQETQYF
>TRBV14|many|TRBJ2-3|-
TGTGCCAGCAGCCAAGGCGGGGAGGCAGATACGCAGTATTTT
CASSQGGEADTQYF
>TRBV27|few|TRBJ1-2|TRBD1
TGTGCCAGCAGTTTGCGGCAGGGGGTCGGCTACACCTTC
CASSLRQGVGYTF
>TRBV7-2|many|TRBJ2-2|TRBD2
TGTGCCAGCAGCTTAGTTTCGGGGGGCGGGGAGCTGTTTTTT
CASSLVSGGGELFF
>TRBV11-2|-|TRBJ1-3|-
TGTGCCAGCAGCTTAGTTAGCTCTGGAAACACCATATATTTT
CASSLVSSGNTIYF
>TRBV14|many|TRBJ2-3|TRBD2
TGTGCCAGCAGCCAAGGACTAGCGGGGGCTAATACGCAGTATTTT
CASSQGLAGANTQYF
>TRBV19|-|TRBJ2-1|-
TGTGCCAGTAGTATAGCGGGGGCCTACAATGAGCAGTTCTTC
CASSIAGAYNEQFF
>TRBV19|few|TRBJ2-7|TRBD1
TGTGCCAGTAGTATAGTGGGACAGGGTTTCGGCTACGAGCAGTACTTC
CASSIVGQGFGYEQYF
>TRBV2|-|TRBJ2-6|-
TGTGCCAGCAGCCAGGGACAAGCTCTAGGGGCCAACGTCCTGACTTTC
CASSQGQALGANVLTF
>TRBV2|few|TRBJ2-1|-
TGTGCCAGCAAGCGCCCTTCCTACAATGAGCAGTTCTTC
CASKRPSYNEQFF
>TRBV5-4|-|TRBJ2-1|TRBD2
TGTGCCAGCAGCCTGTCGGGCGGGGGGGGCTTTGAGCAGTTCTTC
CASSLSGGGGFEQFF
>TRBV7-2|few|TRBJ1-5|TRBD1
TGTGCCAGCAGTTTGACAGGGGCGAGCAATCAGCCCCAGCATTTT
CASSLTGASNQPQHF
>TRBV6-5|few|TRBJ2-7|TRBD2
TGTGCCAGCAGTTACCTTAGCGGGTCCTACGAGCAGTACTTC
CASSYLSGSYEQYF
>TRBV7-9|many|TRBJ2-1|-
TGTGCCAGCAGTCCAAACAGGGTAGGGTTGAATGAGCAGTTCTTC
CASSPNRVGLNEQFF
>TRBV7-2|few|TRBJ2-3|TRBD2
TGTGCCAGCAGCTTTACGACTAGCCGGAGCACAGATACGCAGTATTTT
CASSFTTSRSTDTQYF
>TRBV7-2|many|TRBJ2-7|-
TGTGCCAGCAGCCTACTAGTGGACGAGCAGTACTTC
CASSLLVDEQYF